The 16 T cell receptor beta chains below all came from one sample that was sequenced in a study of blood T cell repertoires in COVID-19. The repertoire was sequenced with immunoSEQ multiplex PCR; TCRdb's copy has only in-frame clones and lacks some. The data contain about 240,000 clones, around 90% of them singletons. Sequencing was performed on PBMCs or T cells enriched from blood (not recorded which). These receptors were taken from a woman aged 25 to 45 with acute COVID-19.

V is TRBV7-9 and J is TRBJ1-1, with 7 nucleotides matching TRBD1. CDR1 and CDR2 from the germline V gene are SEHNR and FQNEAQ (reference sequence). With V trimmed by 5 bases and J by 7 bases, 13 bases remained unmatched. The CDR3 has 15 amino acids. CDR3 bases: TGTGCCAGCAGCGGAGGGGGCGCAAGGGGAAATGAAGCTTTCTTT. Residues: CASSGGGARGNEAFF.

The chain has TRBV5-1 and TRBJ2-1; 9 nucleotides align to TRBD1. J was trimmed by 4 bases and V by 4 bases; bases with no gene match: 6. CDR3 length: 15 residues. Germline V CDR1 and CDR2: SGHRS, YFSETQ. The CDR3 sequence is CASSKGQGPYNEQFF. CDR3 sequence (DNA): TGCGCCAGCAGCAAGGGACAGGGCCCATACAATGAGCAGTTCTTC.

The gene calls are TRBV3-1 (or the pseudogene TRBV3-2) and TRBJ1-3; 7 bases are shared with TRBD1. The CDR3 has 15 amino acids. The V gene end was trimmed by 4 bases and the J gene end by 2 bases; junction bases not matched to a gene: 5. Looked up from germline, CDR1 is LGHDT and CDR2 is YNNKEL (reference sequence). The CDR3 protein is CASSPRTGAGNTIYF. The DNA for the CDR3 is TGTGCCAGCAGCCCACGAACAGGGGCTGGAAACACCATATATTTT.

The rearrangement links TRBV5-1 to TRBJ1-4, with 8 bases matching TRBD1. The CDR3 contains 15 residues. With V trimmed by 3 bases and J by 6 bases, 7 bases remained unmatched. The germline CDR1 and CDR2 sequences are SGHRS and YFSETQ. The CDR3 is CASSSGQGHDEKLFF. CDR3 sequence (DNA): TGCGCCAGCAGCTCAGGACAGGGTCATGATGAAAAACTGTTTTTT. The variable domain in full, completed from reference TRBV5-1 and TRBJ1-4, reads KAGVTQTPRYLIKTRGQQVTLSCSPISGHRSVSWYQQTPGQGLQFLFEYFSETQRNKGNFPGRFSGRQFSNSRSEMNVSTLELGDSALYLCASSSGQGHDEKLFFGSGTQLSVL.

The gene calls are TRBV3-1 (or the pseudogene TRBV3-2) and TRBJ1-1; D is uncertain. The V end lost 1 base, the J end lost 5 bases, and 14 bases lay between the germline ends. Germline CDR1 and CDR2: LGHDT and YNNKEL (reference sequence). The CDR3 loop spans 15 amino acids. DNA for the CDR3: TGTGCCAGCAGCCAAGCTTCTGGGAGTGGTACTGAAGCTTTCTTT. Its protein product is CASSQASGSGTEAFF.

The chain couples TRBV25-1 to TRBJ1-1, with D possibly being TRBD1 (5 bases). This CDR3 is 15 amino acids long. Trimming left V 1 base short and J 4 bases short, with 13 bases between. Germline V gene sequence: CDR1 MGHDK, CDR2 SYGVNS. The CDR3 reads CASSESGGSGTEAFF. The CDR3, as DNA: TGTGCCAGCAGTGAATCCGGGGGATCGGGCACTGAAGCTTTCTTT.

This chain links TRBV27 with TRBJ1-1, with 9 bases that match TRBD1. This CDR3 has 13 residues. The V and J ends lost 2 bases and 7 bases, in that order; junction bases with no gene match: 2. In germline, CDR1 is MNHEY, CDR2 SMNVEV (reference sequence). CDR3 protein: CASSLRQGDEAFF. In nucleotides, the CDR3 is TGTGCCAGCAGTTTAAGACAGGGGGATGAAGCTTTCTTT.

The rearrangement uses TRBV12-5 and TRBJ2-7, with TRBD1 identical over 8 bases. Unmatched junction bases numbered 9, after V lost 5 bases and J lost 0 bases. There are 16 residues in the CDR3. Germline loops: CDR1 LGHNT, CDR2 FRNRAP. Here the CDR3 reads CASGTTRTGNSYEQYF. CDR3 in DNA: TGTGCTAGTGGTACCACCCGGACAGGGAACTCCTACGAGCAGTACTTC.

The rearrangement links TRBV11-2 to TRBJ1-3; D gene uncertain. There are 14 residues in the CDR3. V was pared by 5 bases and J by 0 bases, with 8 bases between. From germline, CDR1 is SGHAT and CDR2 FQNNGV. The CDR3 region has the DNA TGTGCCAGCAGCCCACCGGGCTCTGGAAACACCATATATTTT. This sequence encodes CASSPPGSGNTIYF.

The chain combines TRBV4-1 with TRBJ1-1, with TRBD1 as a possible D gene (6 bases). Germline assignment: CDR1 MGHRA and CDR2 YSYEKL. The V end was cut by 1 base, the J end by 4 bases, with 19 bases between. CDR3 length: 17 residues. CDR3: CASSQVRAGVESTEAFF. Here the CDR3 DNA reads TGCGCCAGCAGCCAAGTTCGGGCAGGGGTTGAATCCACTGAAGCTTTCTTT.

V is TRBV7-2 and J is TRBJ1-1; no definite D call. Trimming took off 5 bases at V and 0 bases at J, with 10 bases between the two ends. This CDR3 contains 14 residues. Germline-derived CDR1 and CDR2 are SGHTA and FQGNSA. CDR3 in amino acids: CASSRMAVNTEAFF. CDR3 coding DNA: TGTGCCAGCAGCCGGATGGCGGTGAACACTGAAGCTTTCTTT.

This clone was observed a single time. The CDR3 here is CASSPPRGQTPYGYTF. The DNA of the CDR3 is TGTGCCAGCTCACCACCGAGGGGACAGACGCCCTATGGCTACACCTTC. The J gene is TRBJ1-2, the V gene TRBV18, with 7 bases matching TRBD1. Germline V gene data show CDR1 as KGHSH and CDR2 as LQKENI. This CDR3 comprises 16 residues. Unmatched junction bases numbered 8, after V lost 0 bases and J lost 4 bases.

This clone was counted once. The chain links TRBV7-9 to TRBJ1-2; weak D call: TRBD1 (6 bases). Germline values: CDR1 SEHNR, CDR2 FQNEAQ (reference sequence). Trimming left V 1 base short and J 1 base short, with 13 bases between. This CDR3 spans 16 amino acids. CDR3 amino acids: CASSLDRESDNYGYTF. The CDR3 DNA reads TGTGCCAGCAGCTTAGACAGGGAAAGCGATAACTATGGCTACACCTTC.

This chain joins TRBV3-1 (or the pseudogene TRBV3-2) and TRBJ2-2, with 15 positions matching TRBD2. The CDR3 consists of 18 residues. From germline, CDR1 is LGHDT and CDR2 YNNKEL (reference sequence). The trim removed 4 bases at V and 4 bases at J, leaving 7 bases unmatched. The CDR3 loop is CASSPVGLAGGGTGELFF. CDR3 sequence (DNA): TGTGCCAGCAGCCCCGTGGGACTAGCGGGGGGAGGCACCGGGGAGCTGTTTTTT.

The J gene is TRBJ1-1, the V gene TRBV19; TRBD1 might be the D (5 bases). This CDR3 has 14 residues. Trimming stripped 5 bases from V and 3 bases from J, with 13 bases between. Germline values: CDR1 LNHDA, CDR2 SQIVND (reference sequence). This CDR3 reads CASSDDSVHTEAFF. CDR3 nucleotides: TGTGCCAGTAGTGATGACAGTGTTCACACTGAAGCTTTCTTT.

This sequence joins TRBV5-6 and TRBJ1-4; 9 bases fit TRBD1. V gave up 2 bases and J gave up 0 bases; unmatched junction bases: 8. This CDR3 comprises 18 residues. Looked up from germline, CDR1 is SGHDT and CDR2 is YYEEEE. CDR3 region: CASSFRGTGPSTNEKLFF. Here the CDR3 DNA reads TGTGCCAGCAGCTTTAGAGGGACAGGGCCGTCAACTAATGAAAAACTGTTTTTT.